One and the same sample provided the 16 T cell receptor beta chains below, sequenced in a study of cytomegalovirus exposure and HLA in healthy donors. Primers included in the PCR were 60 Vbeta and 13 Jbeta primers. Here immunoSEQ multiplex PCR was the method, and the copy in TCRdb shows in-frame clones only, minus some. This table holds 130,000 or so clones, 70% to 75% found once. Sequencing used PBMCs. The receptors stem from a woman aged 35 to 49 in good health and CMV-seropositive.

This clone was seen more than once but under ten times. The rearrangement joins TRBV9 to TRBJ2-1; 12 bases are shared with TRBD2. Germline CDR1 SGDLS, CDR2 YYNGEE. The V and J ends lost 3 bases and 2 bases, in that order; junction bases with no gene match: 6. This CDR3 comprises 17 residues. The CDR3: CASSGSTSGGPYNEQFF. CDR3 coding DNA: TGTGCCAGCAGCGGGTCGACTAGCGGGGGACCCTACAATGAGCAGTTCTTC. The full variable domain, completed using reference TRBV9 and TRBJ2-1, is DSGVTQTPKHLITATGQRVTLRCSPRSGDLSVYWYQQSLDQGLQFLIQYYNGEERAKGNILERFSAQQFPDLHSELNLSSLELGDSALYFCASSGSTSGGPYNEQFFGPGTRLTVL.

The J gene is TRBJ2-7, the V gene TRBV10-2, with TRBD2 identical over 13 bases. Germline-derived CDR1 and CDR2 are WSHSY and SAAADI. CDR3 size: 16 residues. J was trimmed by 4 bases and V by 2 bases; bases with no gene match: 5. CDR3 loop: CASSEPLAGGRYEQYF. Here the CDR3 DNA reads TGCGCCAGCAGTGAGCCACTAGCGGGAGGGCGGTACGAGCAGTACTTC.

The CDR3: CASSARATVSSYEQYF. Here the CDR3 DNA reads TGTGCCAGCAGCGCCCGCGCGACAGTTAGCTCCTACGAGCAGTACTTC. The chain employs TRBV7-9 and TRBJ2-5, with D perhaps matching TRBD1 (5 bases). The end of the DNA fits TRBJ2-7 better, so the J call may be wrong. The CDR3 has 16 residues. From germline, CDR1 is SEHNR and CDR2 FQNEAQ (reference sequence).

The chain has TRBV7-2 and TRBJ1-4, with D perhaps matching TRBD1 (5 bases). V was cut by 3 bases and J by 8 bases, with 25 bases left in between. The germline CDR1 and CDR2 sequences are SGHTA and FQGNSA. CDR3 length equals 18 residues. The CDR3 loop reads CASSLVGDVGGLREKLFF. The CDR3 DNA reads TGTGCCAGCAGCTTGGTGGGGGACGTGGGAGGGTTGAGGGAAAAACTGTTTTTT.

CDR3 sequence (DNA): TGTGCCAGCAGTTTGGCGGGAGAGCCCTACGAGCAGTACTTC. Protein sequence: CASSLAGEPYEQYF. The chain links TRBV28 to TRBJ2-7; 7 bases line up with TRBD2. The CDR3 spans 14 residues. With V trimmed by 3 bases and J by 2 bases, 4 bases remained unmatched. Germline loops: CDR1 MDHEN, CDR2 SYDVKM. The full variable domain, completed using reference TRBV28 and TRBJ2-7, is DVKVTQSSRYLVKRTGEKVFLECVQDMDHENMFWYRQDPGLGLRLIYFSYDVKMKEKGDIPEGYSVSREKKERFSLILESASTNQTSMYLCASSLAGEPYEQYFGPGTRLTVT.

The V and J genes are TRBV4-1 and TRBJ2-5; D is ambiguous. The CDR3 runs to 16 residues. CDR1 and CDR2 from the germline V gene are MGHRA and YSYEKL. V was pared by 0 bases and J by 0 bases, with 11 bases between. As DNA, the CDR3 is TGCGCCAGCAGCCAAGATAACAGTCTATACCAAGAGACCCAGTACTTC. Its translation is CASSQDNSLYQETQYF.

V and J are TRBV19 and TRBJ2-3, with D perhaps TRBD2 (5 bases). V lost 3 bases and J 4 bases, leaving 11 bases between the germline ends. In germline, CDR1 is LNHDA, CDR2 SQIVND (reference sequence). CDR3 length: 14 residues. CDR3 nucleotides: TGTGCCAGTAGTATGGCGCGGGTTTCAGATACGCAGTATTTT. It codes for CASSMARVSDTQYF. Together with reference TRBV19 and TRBJ2-3, the CDR3 gives the full variable domain: DGGITQSPKYLFRKEGQNVTLSCEQNLNHDAMYWYRQDPGQGLRLIYYSQIVNDFQKGDIAEGYSVSREKKESFPLTVTSAQKNPTAFYLCASSMARVSDTQYFGPGTRLTVL.

The V gene is TRBV6-5, the J gene TRBJ2-1; tentative D call: TRBD2 (5 bases). This CDR3 is built from 12 residues. Trimming removed 9 bases at V and 6 bases at J, with 12 bases between. CDR1 and CDR2 from the germline V gene are MNHEY and SVGAGI. This CDR3 reads CASMSRGNEQFF. CDR3 nucleotides: TGTGCCAGTATGTCCCGGGGCAATGAGCAGTTCTTC.

The chain links TRBV18 to TRBJ2-7; D is unresolved. CDR1 is KGHSH, CDR2 LQKENI, per germline. The length of the CDR3 is 12 residues. The ends were cut back, 9 bases at V and 2 bases at J, with 11 bases in the middle. The CDR3 DNA sequence: TGTGCCAGTTCAACGTCTACCTACGAGCAGTACTTC. It is translated as CASSTSTYEQYF.

This clone was picked up a small number of times. CDR3 in amino acids: CASSSGEREAAEAFF. CDR3 nucleotides: TGTGCCAGCAGTTCTGGGGAAAGGGAGGCAGCTGAAGCTTTCTTT. The chain is built from TRBV28 and TRBJ1-1; no clear D gene. The germline CDR1 and CDR2 sequences are MDHEN and SYDVKM. The CDR3 loop spans 15 amino acids. The V and J ends lost 4 bases and 6 bases respectively, with 18 bases between them.

CDR3 sequence reads: CASNRGTSSTDTQYF. The CDR3, as DNA: TGTGCCAGCAACCGAGGGACTAGCTCAACAGATACGCAGTATTTT. The genes are TRBV2 and TRBJ2-3, with 9 bases fitting TRBD2. J was trimmed by 3 bases and V by 7 bases; bases with no gene match: 8. Looked up from germline, CDR1 is SNHLY and CDR2 is FYNNEI. There are 15 residues in the CDR3.

The chain is built from TRBV4-1 and TRBJ2-7, with 14 bases aligning to TRBD2. Trimming cost V 4 bases and J 6 bases; bases outside gene matches: 8. Germline CDR1 reads MGHRA; CDR2 reads YSYEKL. This CDR3 has 16 amino acids. The CDR3 bases are TGCGCCAGCAGCCGTGGGACTAGCGGGAGAATCTCCGAGCAGTACTTC. Its protein product is CASSRGTSGRISEQYF.

This CDR3 is CASSTRGGNYGYTF. In nucleotides, the CDR3 is TGTGCCAGCAGTACAAGGGGAGGAAACTATGGCTACACCTTC. The chain couples TRBV28 to TRBJ1-2; D might be TRBD1 (5 bases). Germline CDR1 MDHEN, CDR2 SYDVKM. CDR3 length: 14 amino acids. V dropped 5 bases and J dropped 2 bases, with 12 bases sitting between them.

This chain links TRBV6-4 with TRBJ2-3, with D possibly TRBD2 on 5 matching bases. V was shortened by 5 bases and J by 0 bases, with 9 bases between the two germline ends. In germline, CDR1 is MRHNA, CDR2 SNTAGT. The CDR3 totals 14 residues. The CDR3 DNA reads as TGTGCCAGCAGTCGGCGAGGGAGCACAGATACGCAGTATTTT. Encoded protein: CASSRRGSTDTQYF.

This clone is a singleton in its sample. This chain links TRBV9 with TRBJ2-1; 7 nucleotides line up with TRBD2. Per the germline V gene, CDR1 is SGDLS and CDR2 is YYNGEE. CDR3 length: 13 residues. The V segment lost 2 bases and the J segment 9 bases; nucleotides outside the gene matches: 5. In DNA, the CDR3 is TGTGCCAGCAGCGTTGTGCGGGAGAGTGAGCAGTTCTTC. Its protein product is CASSVVRESEQFF. The full variable domain, completed using reference TRBV9 and TRBJ2-1, is DSGVTQTPKHLITATGQRVTLRCSPRSGDLSVYWYQQSLDQGLQFLIQYYNGEERAKGNILERFSAQQFPDLHSELNLSSLELGDSALYFCASSVVRESEQFFGPGTRLTVL.

The chain couples TRBV15 to TRBJ1-4; D is possibly TRBD1 (5 bases). Germline V CDR1 and CDR2: LNHNV, YYDKDF (reference sequence). V was cut by 3 bases and J by 8 bases, with 16 bases left in between. This CDR3 has 15 amino acids. The CDR3 DNA follows: TGTGCCACCAGCAGCGGGGGGAGTTCCCTAGAAAAACTGTTTTTT. This translates into CATSSGGSSLEKLFF.